This TCR beta chain was retrieved from a study of CD8+CD57+ T cells in acquired aplastic anemia. Whole-study context: When averaged, DNA from sorted CD4+ and CD8+ cells came to 3.2 ug. Researchers reported that healthy donors averaged about 11 million reads for CD4+ cells.

Study-level points and caveats: The number of CD8+ CDR3 sequences shared by patients and controls was roughly 31. Patients and healthy controls showed no significant CD8+ Simpson's diversity difference.

The CDR3 runs 14 residues. The V gene lost 6 bases and the J gene lost 4 bases, with 13 bases spanning the gap. Germline assignment: CDR1 KGHDR and CDR2 SFDVKD. According to the study, genomic DNA was the template for TCR beta VDJ and CDR3 profiling. TCRdb processed the reads anew with MiXCR; each CDR3 protein has one entry. The sample lists about 160,000 distinct CDR3 sequences, approximately 44% occurring once. Comment on this clonotype: Its antigen is unidentified.

The TCR was taken from a human donor in good health. This chain links TRBV24-1 with TRBJ2-3, with a possible D match to TRBD2 (6 bases). Sequencing used sorted CD4+, CD8+, or CD8+CD57+ T cells (not recorded which) from PBMCs. The CDR3 DNA sequence: TGTGCCACCAGTCTTCCGGGACTGGCAGATACGCAGTATTTT. It specifies CATSLPGLADTQYF.